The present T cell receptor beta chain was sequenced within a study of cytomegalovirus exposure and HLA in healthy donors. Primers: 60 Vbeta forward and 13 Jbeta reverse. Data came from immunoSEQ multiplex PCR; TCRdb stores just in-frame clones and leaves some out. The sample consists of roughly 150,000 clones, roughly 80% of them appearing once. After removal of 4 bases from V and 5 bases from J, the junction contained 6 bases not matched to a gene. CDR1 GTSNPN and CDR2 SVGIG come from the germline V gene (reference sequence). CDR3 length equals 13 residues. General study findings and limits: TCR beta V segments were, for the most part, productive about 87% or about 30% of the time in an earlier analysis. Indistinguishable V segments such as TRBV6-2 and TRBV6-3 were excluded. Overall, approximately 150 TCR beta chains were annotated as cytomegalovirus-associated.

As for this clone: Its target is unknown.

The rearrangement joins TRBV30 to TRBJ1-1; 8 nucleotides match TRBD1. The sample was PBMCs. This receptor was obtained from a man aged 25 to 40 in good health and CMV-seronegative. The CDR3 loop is CAWKDRGETEAFF. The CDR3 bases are TGTGCCTGGAAAGACAGGGGTGAGACTGAAGCTTTCTTT.